Sequencing of this T cell receptor (beta chain) was carried out in a study of T cells in Graves' hyperthyroidism and ophthalmopathy. This clonotype was seen more than once but under ten times. Amplified TCR beta CDR3 regions derived from RNA transcripts. Initially, a first-round RT-PCR of the TCR CDR3 employed the HTBI primer set. TCRdb called the multiplex PCR reads again in MiXCR, with one record for every CDR3 protein. The sample carries over 500,000 distinct CDR3 sequences, about 15% recorded once. J lost 0 bases, V lost 1 base, and 10 bases had no gene match. Germline CDR1 SGHTA, CDR2 FQGTGA. This CDR3 is 20 amino acids long.

V gene TRBV7-3 combines with J gene TRBJ2-2; the match to TRBD2 covers 11 bases. The receptor was isolated from a woman in her thirties or forties with Graves' hyperthyroidism. Material: blood. CDR3 nucleotides: TGTGCCAGCAGCTTAAAGGCGGGGCTAGCGGGAGGCTCGAACACCGGGGAGCTGTTTTTT. This sequence encodes CASSLKAGLAGGSNTGELFF. Full variable domain (outside the CDR3, taken from reference TRBV7-3 and TRBJ2-2): GAGVSQTPSNKVTEKGKYVELRCDPISGHTALYWYRQSLGQGPEFLIYFQGTGAADDSGLPNDRFFAVRPEGSVSTLKIQRTERGDSAVYLCASSLKAGLAGGSNTGELFFGEGSRLTVL.